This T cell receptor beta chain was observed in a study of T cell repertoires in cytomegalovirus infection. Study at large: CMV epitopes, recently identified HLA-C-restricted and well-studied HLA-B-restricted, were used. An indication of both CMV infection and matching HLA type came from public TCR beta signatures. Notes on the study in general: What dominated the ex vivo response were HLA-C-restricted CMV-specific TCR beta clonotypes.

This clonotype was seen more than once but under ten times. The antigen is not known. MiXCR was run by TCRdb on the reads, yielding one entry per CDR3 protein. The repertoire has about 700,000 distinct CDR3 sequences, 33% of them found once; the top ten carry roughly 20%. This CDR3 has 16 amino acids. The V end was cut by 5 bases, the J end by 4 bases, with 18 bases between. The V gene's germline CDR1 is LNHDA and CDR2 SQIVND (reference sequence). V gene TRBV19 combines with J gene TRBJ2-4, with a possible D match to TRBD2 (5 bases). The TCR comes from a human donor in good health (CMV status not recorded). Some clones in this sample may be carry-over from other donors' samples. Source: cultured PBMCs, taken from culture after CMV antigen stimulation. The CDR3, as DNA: TGTGCCAGTAGTCCCTGGACTCCCCGGGGAAAAAACATTCAGTACTTC. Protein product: CASSPWTPRGKNIQYF.